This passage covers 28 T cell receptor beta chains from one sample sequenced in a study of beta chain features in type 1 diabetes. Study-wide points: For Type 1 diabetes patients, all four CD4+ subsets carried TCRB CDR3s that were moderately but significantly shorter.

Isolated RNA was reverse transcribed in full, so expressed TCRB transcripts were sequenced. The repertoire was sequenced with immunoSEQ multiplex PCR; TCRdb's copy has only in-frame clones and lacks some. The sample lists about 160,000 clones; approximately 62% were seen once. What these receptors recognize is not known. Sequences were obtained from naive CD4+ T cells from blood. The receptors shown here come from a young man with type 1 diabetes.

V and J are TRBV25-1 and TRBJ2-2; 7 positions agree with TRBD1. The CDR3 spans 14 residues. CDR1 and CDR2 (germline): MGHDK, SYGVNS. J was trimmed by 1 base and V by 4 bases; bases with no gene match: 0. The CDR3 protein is CASSGDRNTGELFF. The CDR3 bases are TGTGCCAGCAGTGGGGACAGGAACACCGGGGAGCTGTTTTTT. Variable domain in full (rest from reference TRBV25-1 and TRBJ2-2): EADIYQTPRYLVIGTGKKITLECSQTMGHDKMYWYQQDPGMELHLIHYSYGVNSTEKGDLSSESTVSRIRTEHFPLTLESARPSHTSQYLCASSGDRNTGELFFGEGSRLTVL.

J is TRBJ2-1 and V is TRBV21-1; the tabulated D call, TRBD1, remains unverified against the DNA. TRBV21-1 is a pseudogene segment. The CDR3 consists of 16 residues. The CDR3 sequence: CASSAPDRGKRNEQFF. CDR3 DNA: TGTGCCAGCAGCGCTCCGGACAGGGGGAAACGGAATGAGCAGTTCTTC.

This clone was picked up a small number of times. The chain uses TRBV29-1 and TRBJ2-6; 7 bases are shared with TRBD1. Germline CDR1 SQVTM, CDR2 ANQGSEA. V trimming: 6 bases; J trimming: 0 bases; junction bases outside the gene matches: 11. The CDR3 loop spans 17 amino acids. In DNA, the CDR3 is TGCAGCGTGGACCAGGGGGTAGCCGTCTCTGGGGCCAACGTCCTGACTTTC. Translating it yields CSVDQGVAVSGANVLTF.

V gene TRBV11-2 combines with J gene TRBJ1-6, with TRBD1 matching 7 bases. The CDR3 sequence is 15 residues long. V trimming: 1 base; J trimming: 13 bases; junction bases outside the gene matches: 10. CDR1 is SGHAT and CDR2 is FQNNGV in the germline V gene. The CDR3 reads CASSLGGTVEIPLHF. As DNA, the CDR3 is TGTGCCAGCAGCTTAGGGGGGACAGTCGAGATCCCCCTCCACTTT.

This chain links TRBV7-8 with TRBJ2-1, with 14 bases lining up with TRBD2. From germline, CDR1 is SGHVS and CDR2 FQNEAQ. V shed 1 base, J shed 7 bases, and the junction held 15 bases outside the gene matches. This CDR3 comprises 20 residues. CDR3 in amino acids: CASSLEVAYPGLAGVNEQFF. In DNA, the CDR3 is TGTGCCAGCAGCTTAGAAGTGGCCTACCCGGGACTAGCGGGGGTTAATGAGCAGTTCTTC.

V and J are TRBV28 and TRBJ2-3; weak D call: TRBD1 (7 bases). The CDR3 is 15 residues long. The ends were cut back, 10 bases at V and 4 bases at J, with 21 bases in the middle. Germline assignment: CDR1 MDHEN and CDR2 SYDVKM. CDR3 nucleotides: TGTGCCACCGAGGGGGCGGGACCAACCGCAGATACGCAGTATTTT. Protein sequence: CATEGAGPTADTQYF. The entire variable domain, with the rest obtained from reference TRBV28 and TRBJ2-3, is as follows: DVKVTQSSRYLVKRTGEKVFLECVQDMDHENMFWYRQDPGLGLRLIYFSYDVKMKEKGDIPEGYSVSREKKERFSLILESASTNQTSMYLCATEGAGPTADTQYFGPGTRLTVL.

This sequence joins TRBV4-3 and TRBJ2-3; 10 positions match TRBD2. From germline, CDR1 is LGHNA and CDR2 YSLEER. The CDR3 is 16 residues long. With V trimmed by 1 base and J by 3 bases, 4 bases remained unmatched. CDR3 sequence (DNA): TGCGCCAGCAGCCAAGTAGCTAGCGGGGGAACAGATACGCAGTATTTT. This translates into CASSQVASGGTDTQYF.

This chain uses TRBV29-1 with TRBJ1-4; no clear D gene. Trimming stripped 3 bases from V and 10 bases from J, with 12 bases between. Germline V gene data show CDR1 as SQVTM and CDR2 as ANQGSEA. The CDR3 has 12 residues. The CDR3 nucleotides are TGCAGCGTTGAGGGAACCACCGGAAAACTGTTTTTT. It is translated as CSVEGTTGKLFF.

The CDR3 DNA is TGTGCCAGCAGCCAGAGCCCTAGCGGGGGGTTTCAGTACTTC. Protein: CASSQSPSGGFQYF. This rearrangement joins TRBV14 to TRBJ2-4; TRBD2 matches at 11 bases. The CDR3 length is 14 residues. Germline trimming cut 3 bases from V and 11 bases from J; bases unmatched to any gene: 6. Germline-derived CDR1 and CDR2 are SGHDN and FVKESK.

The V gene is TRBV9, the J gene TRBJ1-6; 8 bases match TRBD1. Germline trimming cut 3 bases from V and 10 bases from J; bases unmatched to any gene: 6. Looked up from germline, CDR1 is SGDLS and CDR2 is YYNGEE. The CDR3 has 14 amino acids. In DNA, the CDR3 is TGTGCCAGCAGCGAGCAGGGGGCTCTCTCACCCCTCCACTTT. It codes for CASSEQGALSPLHF.

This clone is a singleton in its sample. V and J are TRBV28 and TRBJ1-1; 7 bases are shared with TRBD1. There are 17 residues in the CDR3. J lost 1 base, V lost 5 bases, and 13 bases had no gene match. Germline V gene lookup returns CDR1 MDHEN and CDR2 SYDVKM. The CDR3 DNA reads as TGTGCCAGCAGTCCCCCTGGGAGGGGGCGGGGGAACACTGAAGCTTTCTTT. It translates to CASSPPGRGRGNTEAFF.

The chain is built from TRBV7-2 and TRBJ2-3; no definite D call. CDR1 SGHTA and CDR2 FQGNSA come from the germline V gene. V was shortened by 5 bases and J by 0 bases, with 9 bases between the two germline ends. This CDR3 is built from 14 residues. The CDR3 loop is CASSPMGSTDTQYF. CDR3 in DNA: TGTGCCAGCAGCCCGATGGGCAGCACAGATACGCAGTATTTT.

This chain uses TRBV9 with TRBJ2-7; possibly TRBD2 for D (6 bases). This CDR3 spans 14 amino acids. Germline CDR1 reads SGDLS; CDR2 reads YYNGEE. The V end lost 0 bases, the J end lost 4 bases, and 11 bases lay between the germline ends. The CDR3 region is CASSVELGRYEQYF. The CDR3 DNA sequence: TGTGCCAGCAGCGTAGAGTTAGGGAGGTACGAGCAGTACTTC. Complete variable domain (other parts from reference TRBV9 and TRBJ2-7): DSGVTQTPKHLITATGQRVTLRCSPRSGDLSVYWYQQSLDQGLQFLIQYYNGEERAKGNILERFSAQQFPDLHSELNLSSLELGDSALYFCASSVELGRYEQYFGPGTRLTVT.

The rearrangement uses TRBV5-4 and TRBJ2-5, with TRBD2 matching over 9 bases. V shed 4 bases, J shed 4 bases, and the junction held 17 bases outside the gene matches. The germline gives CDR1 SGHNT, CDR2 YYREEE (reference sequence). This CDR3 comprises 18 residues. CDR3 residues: CASSRPLGSGGTTETQYF. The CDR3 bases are TGTGCCAGCAGCCGGCCTCTGGGCAGCGGGGGGACCACAGAGACCCAGTACTTC.

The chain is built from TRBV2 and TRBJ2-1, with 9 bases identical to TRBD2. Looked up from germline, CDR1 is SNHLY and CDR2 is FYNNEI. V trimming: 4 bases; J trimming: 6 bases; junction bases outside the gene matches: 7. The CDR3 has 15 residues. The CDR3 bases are TGTGCCAGCAGTGTCTCGACTAGCGGTGCCAATGAGCAGTTCTTC. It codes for CASSVSTSGANEQFF. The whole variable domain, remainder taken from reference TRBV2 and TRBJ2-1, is EPEVTQTPSHQVTQMGQEVILRCVPISNHLYFYWYRQILGQKVEFLVSFYNNEISEKSEIFDDQFSVERPDGSNFTLKIRSTKLEDSAMYFCASSVSTSGANEQFFGPGTRLTVL.

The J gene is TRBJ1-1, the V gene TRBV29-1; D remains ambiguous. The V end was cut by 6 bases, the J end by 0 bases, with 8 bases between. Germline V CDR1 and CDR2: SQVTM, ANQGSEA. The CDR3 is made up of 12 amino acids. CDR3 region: CSVRWLNTEAFF. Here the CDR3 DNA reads TGCAGCGTCCGGTGGTTGAACACTGAAGCTTTCTTT.

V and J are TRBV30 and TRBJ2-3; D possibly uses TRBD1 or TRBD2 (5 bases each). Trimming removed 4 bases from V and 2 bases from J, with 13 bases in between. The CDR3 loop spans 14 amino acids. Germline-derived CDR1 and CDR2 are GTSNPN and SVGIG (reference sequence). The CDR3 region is CAWTPGSFTDTQYF. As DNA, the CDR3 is TGTGCCTGGACGCCAGGGAGTTTCACAGATACGCAGTATTTT.

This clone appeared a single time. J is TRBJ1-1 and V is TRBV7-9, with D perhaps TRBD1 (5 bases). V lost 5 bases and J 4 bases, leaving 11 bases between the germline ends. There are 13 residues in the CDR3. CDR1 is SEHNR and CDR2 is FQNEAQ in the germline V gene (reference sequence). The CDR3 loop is CASSAQEGTEAFF. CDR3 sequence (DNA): TGTGCCAGCAGCGCACAGGAGGGCACTGAAGCTTTCTTT.

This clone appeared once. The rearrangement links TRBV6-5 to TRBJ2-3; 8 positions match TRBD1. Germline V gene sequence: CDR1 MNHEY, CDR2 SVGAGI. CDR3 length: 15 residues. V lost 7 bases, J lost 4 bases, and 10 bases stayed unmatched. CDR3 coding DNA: TGTGCCAGCAACACAGGGGGTAGGGGCCCAGATACGCAGTATTTT. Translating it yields CASNTGGRGPDTQYF.

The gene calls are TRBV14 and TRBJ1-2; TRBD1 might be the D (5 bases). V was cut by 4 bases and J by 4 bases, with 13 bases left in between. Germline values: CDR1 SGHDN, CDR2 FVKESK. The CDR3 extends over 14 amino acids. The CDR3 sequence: CASSRDSHAYGYTF. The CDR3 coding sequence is TGTGCCAGCAGCCGTGACAGCCACGCCTATGGCTACACCTTC.

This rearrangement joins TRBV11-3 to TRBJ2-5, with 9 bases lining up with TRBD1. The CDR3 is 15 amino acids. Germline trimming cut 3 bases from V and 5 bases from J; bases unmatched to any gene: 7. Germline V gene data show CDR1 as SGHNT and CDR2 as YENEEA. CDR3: CASSLGQGYGETQYF. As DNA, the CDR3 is TGTGCCAGCAGCTTGGGACAGGGTTACGGTGAGACCCAGTACTTC.

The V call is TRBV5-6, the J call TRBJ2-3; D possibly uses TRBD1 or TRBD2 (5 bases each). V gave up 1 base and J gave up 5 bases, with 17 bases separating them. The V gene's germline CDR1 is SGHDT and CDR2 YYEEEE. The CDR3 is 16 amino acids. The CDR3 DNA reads TGTGCCAGCAGCTTGCCTGGGACCGACCATCGAGATACGCAGTATTTT. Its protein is CASSLPGTDHRDTQYF.

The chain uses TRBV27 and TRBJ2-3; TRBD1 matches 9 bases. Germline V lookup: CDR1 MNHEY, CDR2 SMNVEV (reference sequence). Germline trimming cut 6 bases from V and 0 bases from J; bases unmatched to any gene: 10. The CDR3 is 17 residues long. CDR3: CASSLESGTGSTDTQYF. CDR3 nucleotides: TGTGCCAGCAGCCTAGAGAGCGGGACAGGGAGCACAGATACGCAGTATTTT.

This CDR3 is CAWSLTEFYGYTF. CDR3 nucleotide sequence: TGTGCCTGGAGTCTGACAGAGTTCTATGGCTACACCTTC. The J gene is TRBJ1-2, the V gene TRBV30, with a possible D match to TRBD1 (5 bases). V dropped 2 bases and J dropped 4 bases, with 11 bases sitting between them. CDR1 GTSNPN and CDR2 SVGIG come from the germline V gene (reference sequence). The CDR3 is 13 residues long.

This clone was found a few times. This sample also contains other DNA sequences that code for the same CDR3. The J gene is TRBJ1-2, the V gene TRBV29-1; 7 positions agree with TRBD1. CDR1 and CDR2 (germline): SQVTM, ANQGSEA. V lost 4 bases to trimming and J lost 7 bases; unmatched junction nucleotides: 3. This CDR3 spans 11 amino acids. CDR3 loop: CSVAGGGGYTF. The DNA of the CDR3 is TGCAGCGTTGCAGGGGGTGGTGGCTACACCTTC.

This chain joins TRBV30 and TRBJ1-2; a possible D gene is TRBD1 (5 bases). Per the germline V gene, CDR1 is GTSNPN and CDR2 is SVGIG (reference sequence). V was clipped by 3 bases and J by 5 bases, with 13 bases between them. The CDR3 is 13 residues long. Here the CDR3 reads CAWSDSEPYGYTF. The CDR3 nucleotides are TGTGCCTGGAGCGACAGTGAACCTTATGGCTACACCTTC.

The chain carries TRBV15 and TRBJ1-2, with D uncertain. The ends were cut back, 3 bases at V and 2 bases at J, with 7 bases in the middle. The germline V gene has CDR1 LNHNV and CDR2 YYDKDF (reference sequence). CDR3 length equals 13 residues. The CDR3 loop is CATSRQTNYGYTF. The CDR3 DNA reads TGTGCCACCAGCAGGCAGACAAACTATGGCTACACCTTC.

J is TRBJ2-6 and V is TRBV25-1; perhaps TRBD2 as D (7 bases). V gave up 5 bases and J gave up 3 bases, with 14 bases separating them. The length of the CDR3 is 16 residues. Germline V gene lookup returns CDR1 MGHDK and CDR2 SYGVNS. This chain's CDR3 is CASSRRGAHGANVLTF. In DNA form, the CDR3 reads TGTGCCAGCAGTCGCCGGGGGGCGCATGGGGCCAACGTCCTGACTTTC. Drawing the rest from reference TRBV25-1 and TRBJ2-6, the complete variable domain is EADIYQTPRYLVIGTGKKITLECSQTMGHDKMYWYQQDPGMELHLIHYSYGVNSTEKGDLSSESTVSRIRTEHFPLTLESARPSHTSQYLCASSRRGAHGANVLTFGAGSRLTVL.